This T cell receptor (beta chain) was documented in a study of T-cell reconstitution after alpha-beta-depleted transplantation in children. TCRbeta library construction was performed incorporating unique molecular identifiers. TCRdb itself ran the PCR reads through MiXCR, one entry per CDR3 protein. The sample records over 200,000 distinct CDR3 sequences, 9.5% to 13% being singletons. Findings of the study overall: One year post-transplant, T-cell counts and diversity were largely derived from T cells produced anew. The high TCRbeta diversity at day 60 in some patients came from surviving recipient T cells and thymic progenitors. Several hundred expanded graft clones reportedly supplied alpha-beta T cells about two months after transplant.

CDR1 is MNHNS, CDR2 SASEGT, per germline. After removal of 6 bases from V and 2 bases from J, the junction contained 8 bases not matched to a gene. The CDR3 runs to 15 residues. This clonotype was seen ten or more times. What it recognizes is unknown. The chain uses TRBV6-1 and TRBJ2-3; TRBD2 matches 7 bases. The input for sequencing was PBMCs, taken before TCRalphabeta/CD19-depleted stem cell transplant. The receptor comes from a child in the first two years of life with acute myeloid leukemia, due to receive a stem cell transplant. The CDR3: CASRREADITDTQYF. Here the CDR3 DNA reads TGTGCCAGCAGACGGGAGGCAGACATCACAGATACGCAGTATTTT.